The 26 T cell receptor beta chains presented below share a single source sample, sequenced in a study of shared T cell receptors in the human thymus. Repertoires were generated with immunoSEQ multiplex PCR, while TCRdb's copy carries only in-frame clones and drops some. The data show 600,000 to 900,000 clones, over 75% seen once. These records were also assigned to another study, of human thymus T cells.

Input material: thymocytes. The receptor set was obtained from a girl less than two years old with a congenital heart defect.

The rearrangement uses TRBV28 and TRBJ2-7, with 7 bases that match TRBD1. V was pared by 3 bases and J by 7 bases, with 12 bases of the junction left unmatched. The CDR3 is 15 amino acids. Germline-derived CDR1 and CDR2 are MDHEN and SYDVKM. The CDR3 coding sequence is TGTGCCAGCAGTTTCCCGGGACAGCGCAGGGGGGAGCAGTACTTC. Its translation: CASSFPGQRRGEQYF.

This clone was observed a few times. The rearrangement links TRBV5-1 to TRBJ2-2; TRBD1 agrees at 8 bases. This CDR3 spans 15 amino acids. Germline V gives CDR1 SGHRS, CDR2 YFSETQ. The ends lost 0 bases at V and 6 bases at J; junction bases unmatched: 4. CDR3 sequence: CASSLGDRGAGELFF. The CDR3 DNA sequence: TGCGCCAGCAGCTTGGGTGACAGGGGAGCCGGGGAGCTGTTTTTT.

Turning to this clone: This CDR3 is also generated by other DNA sequences in the sample. This chain links TRBV5-6 with TRBJ1-3; D perhaps matches TRBD1 (6 bases). From germline, CDR1 is SGHDT and CDR2 YYEEEE. Trimming removed 1 base at V and 1 base at J, with 6 bases between. CDR3 length: 14 residues. The CDR3 nucleotides read TGTGCCAGCAGCTTGACAGGGTCTGGAAACACCATATATTTT. This encodes CASSLTGSGNTIYF.

The chain recombines TRBV6-6 with TRBJ1-3; D remains unclear. V lost 6 bases to trimming and J lost 0 bases, with 9 bases between them. The CDR3 covers 14 residues. Germline values: CDR1 MNHNY, CDR2 SVGAGI (reference sequence). The chain's CDR3 is CASRRHFSGNTIYF. The CDR3 DNA is TGTGCCAGCAGACGACACTTCTCTGGAAACACCATATATTTT.

This clone was observed a handful of times. The V call is TRBV5-1, the J call TRBJ2-2, with 8 bases that match TRBD1. Germline V gives CDR1 SGHRS, CDR2 YFSETQ. J was trimmed by 3 bases and V by 0 bases; bases with no gene match: 10. CDR3 length equals 18 residues. CDR3 sequence: CASSLGMRGQGDTGELFF. CDR3 bases: TGCGCCAGCAGCTTGGGCATGCGCGGACAGGGAGACACCGGGGAGCTGTTTTTT.

The V gene is TRBV4-2, the J gene TRBJ1-2; D call uncertain. V lost 4 bases and J lost 4, with 13 bases in between. This CDR3 is built from 14 residues. Germline V CDR1 and CDR2: LGHNA, YNFKEQ. The CDR3 region is CASSPAESRYGYTF. DNA of the CDR3: TGTGCCAGCAGCCCCGCTGAGAGTCGCTATGGCTACACCTTC.

The rearrangement uses TRBV25-1 and TRBJ2-2; D might be TRBD1 (5 bases). Trimming stripped 7 bases from V and 1 base from J, with 13 bases between. The CDR3 contains 15 residues. Germline CDR1 is MGHDK and CDR2 is SYGVNS. DNA for the CDR3: TGTGCCAGCACTCCCGCAGGACAGAACACCGGGGAGCTGTTTTTT. It specifies CASTPAGQNTGELFF.

This clone was seen a single time. The rearrangement links TRBV7-9 to TRBJ1-6; D gene unclear. Germline values: CDR1 SEHNR, CDR2 FQNEAQ (reference sequence). This CDR3 is 14 amino acids long. V was shortened by 7 bases and J by 7 bases, with 14 bases between the two germline ends. Written as DNA, the CDR3 is TGTGCCAGCACCCCCGGGAGGCCCAATTCACCCCTCCACTTT. Translated: CASTPGRPNSPLHF.

The gene calls are TRBV29-1 and TRBJ2-3; TRBD2 is a possible D gene (5 bases). Germline values: CDR1 SQVTM, CDR2 ANQGSEA. This CDR3 has 13 amino acids. V shed 3 bases and J shed 5 bases, with 12 bases lying between them. This CDR3 reads CSVDPLAEDTQYF. The CDR3 DNA reads as TGCAGCGTTGACCCCCTAGCTGAAGATACGCAGTATTTT.

The V gene is TRBV7-2, the J gene TRBJ2-5; TRBD1 aligns across 8 bases. From germline, CDR1 is SGHTA and CDR2 FQGNSA. The CDR3 sequence is 16 residues long. V trimming: 2 bases; J trimming: 1 base; junction bases outside the gene matches: 6. CDR3 sequence reads: CASSLLYRGIQETQYF. The CDR3 DNA reads TGTGCCAGCAGCTTATTATACAGGGGGATCCAAGAGACCCAGTACTTC.

The gene calls are TRBV14 and TRBJ1-3; D gene uncertain. CDR3 length: 11 residues. Trimming cost V 7 bases and J 5 bases, with 6 bases left between them. Germline V CDR1 and CDR2: SGHDN, FVKESK. The CDR3 loop is CASTERNTIYF. CDR3 sequence (DNA): TGTGCCAGCACGGAGAGAAACACCATATATTTT.

J is TRBJ2-5 and V is TRBV7-8; D possibly corresponds to TRBD1 (6 bases). The germline V gene encodes CDR1 SGHVS and CDR2 FQNEAQ. V was trimmed by 0 bases and J by 1 base, leaving 9 bases between them. This CDR3 has 15 residues. The CDR3 nucleotides are TGTGCCAGCAGCTTAGCGGGGGCCCTCCAAGAGACCCAGTACTTC. Translation: CASSLAGALQETQYF.

The V gene is TRBV2, the J gene TRBJ2-3, with D unclear. Trimming cost V 8 bases and J 6 bases, with 6 bases left between them. The V gene's germline CDR1 is SNHLY and CDR2 FYNNEI. This CDR3 has 10 amino acids. Written as DNA, the CDR3 is TGTGCCAGCCTGCAGGATACGCAGTATTTT. This sequence encodes CASLQDTQYF.

The J gene is TRBJ1-1, the V gene TRBV27, with 7 bases matching TRBD1. The CDR3 has 18 amino acids. Germline lookup yields CDR1 MNHEY and CDR2 SMNVEV (reference sequence). J lost 2 bases, V lost 5 bases, and 17 bases had no gene match. The CDR3 nucleotides are TGTGCCAGCAGTCCTCTGACAGGGCTATCACGGGACAACACTGAAGCTTTCTTT. Its protein product is CASSPLTGLSRDNTEAFF.

The V gene is TRBV6-1, the J gene TRBJ1-6; D may be TRBD1 (6 bases). The CDR3 is 15 amino acids. The germline CDR1 and CDR2 sequences are MNHNS and SASEGT. V lost 6 bases and J 9 bases, leaving 18 bases between the germline ends. The CDR3 DNA reads as TGTGCCAGCAGCCCACAGGGAAAGCGGAGTTCACCCCTCCACTTT. Amino acids: CASSPQGKRSSPLHF.

This clone was observed a handful of times. The genes are TRBV4-1 and TRBJ2-2; no firm D call. Trimming pared 2 bases from V and 2 bases from J, leaving 3 bases between. Germline lookup yields CDR1 MGHRA and CDR2 YSYEKL. This CDR3 has 13 amino acids. The CDR3 loop is CASSQRNTGELFF. The DNA for the CDR3 is TGCGCCAGCAGCCAACGTAACACCGGGGAGCTGTTTTTT.

The V call is TRBV7-2, the J call TRBJ1-2; D is unresolved. The germline CDR1 and CDR2 sequences are SGHTA and FQGNSA. The length of the CDR3 is 15 residues. V lost 5 bases, J lost 5 bases, and 18 bases lay in between. CDR3 loop: CASSLEGGEVYGYTF. As DNA, the CDR3 is TGTGCCAGCAGCCTTGAAGGTGGGGAGGTGTATGGCTACACCTTC.

The J gene is TRBJ1-1, the V gene TRBV5-1; 9 nucleotides match TRBD1. The CDR3 is made up of 17 amino acids. V shed 4 bases, J shed 0 bases, and the junction held 10 bases outside the gene matches. The germline V gene encodes CDR1 SGHRS and CDR2 YFSETQ. The CDR3 loop is CASSPPRTGAMNTEAFF. As DNA, the CDR3 is TGCGCCAGCAGCCCCCCCAGGACAGGGGCGATGAACACTGAAGCTTTCTTT.

The genes are TRBV4-3 and TRBJ1-2; possible D gene TRBD1, 6 bases. Germline loops: CDR1 LGHNA, CDR2 YSLEER. The germline V and J ends were trimmed by 3 bases and 12 bases, with 23 bases remaining between them. CDR3 size: 15 residues. The CDR3 DNA follows: TGCGCCAGCAGCCACGGCACCGGGACACGCGGACGAAACACCTTC. Translation: CASSHGTGTRGRNTF.

This rearrangement joins TRBV6-1 to TRBJ2-1; weak D call: TRBD2 (7 bases). CDR3 length: 13 residues. V shed 3 bases and J shed 9 bases, with 12 bases lying between them. Germline V gene lookup returns CDR1 MNHNS and CDR2 SASEGT. Here the CDR3 DNA reads TGTGCCAGCAGTGAGTCGGGGGGCGGTGAGCAGTTCTTC. Its protein product is CASSESGGGEQFF.

The chain is built from TRBV27 and TRBJ1-6; TRBD1 matches 7 bases. The CDR3 is 13 amino acids. Looked up from germline, CDR1 is MNHEY and CDR2 is SMNVEV (reference sequence). Trimming at V came to 2 bases and at J to 12 bases, leaving 4 bases not matched to a gene. The CDR3 is CASSLTTGRPLHF. CDR3 nucleotide sequence: TGTGCCAGCAGTTTAACGACAGGGCGACCCCTCCACTTT.

The chain is built from TRBV30 and TRBJ1-5; 8 bases fit TRBD1. Trimming cost V 1 base and J 2 bases; bases outside gene matches: 4. This CDR3 has 15 amino acids. Germline V gives CDR1 GTSNPN, CDR2 SVGIG (reference sequence). CDR3 loop: CAWSADRGGNQPQHF. CDR3 DNA sequence: TGTGCCTGGAGTGCAGACAGGGGTGGCAATCAGCCCCAGCATTTT.

The sample holds a few counts of this clone. V and J are TRBV5-1 and TRBJ2-5; 11 nucleotides agree with TRBD2. The CDR3 length is 14 residues. The germline V gene has CDR1 SGHRS and CDR2 YFSETQ. The J segment lost 5 bases and the V segment lost 3 bases, leaving 3 bases of the junction unmatched. As DNA, the CDR3 is TGCGCCAGCAGCTGTTTAGCGGGAGGGGAGACCCAGTACTTC. It is translated as CASSCLAGGETQYF.

The J gene is TRBJ2-5, the V gene TRBV6-1; 9 bases line up with TRBD1. V shed 6 bases and J 4 bases; nucleotides not matched to a gene: 0. Germline CDR1 MNHNS, CDR2 SASEGT. This CDR3 has 12 residues. Written as DNA, the CDR3 is TGTGCCAGCAGGACAGGGGGAGAGACCCAGTACTTC. Its translation: CASRTGGETQYF.

The chain is built from TRBV6-5 and TRBJ1-2; D is uncertain. CDR1 and CDR2 (germline): MNHEY, SVGAGI. Trimming took 6 bases from V and 11 from J, leaving 22 bases between them. This CDR3 comprises 14 residues. The chain's CDR3 is CASSRRRASQPYTF. CDR3 DNA: TGTGCCAGCAGCCGGCGGAGGGCGAGTCAGCCGTACACCTTC.

The rearrangement links TRBV30 to TRBJ2-5; D is possibly TRBD2 (7 bases). The J call may be faulty, since TRBJ2-7 better matches the DNA end. Germline assignment: CDR1 GTSNPN and CDR2 SVGIG (reference sequence). This CDR3 has 12 residues. The CDR3 sequence is CASGGGAHEQYF. The CDR3 bases are TGTGCCTCCGGAGGGGGGGCCCACGAGCAGTACTTC.